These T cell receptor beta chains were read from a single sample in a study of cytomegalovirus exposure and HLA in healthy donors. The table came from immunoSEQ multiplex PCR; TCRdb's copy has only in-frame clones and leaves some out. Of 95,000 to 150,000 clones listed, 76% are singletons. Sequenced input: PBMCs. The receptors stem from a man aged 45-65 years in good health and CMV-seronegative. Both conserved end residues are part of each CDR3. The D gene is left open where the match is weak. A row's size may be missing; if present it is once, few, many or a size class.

CDR3: CSVGDRRGGYTF
DNA: TGCAGCGTTGGGGACAGGCGAGGCGGCTACACCTTC
J: TRBJ1-2
V: TRBV29-1
D: TRBD1
size: .

CDR3: CASSLAGREWFF
DNA: TGCGCCAGCAGCTTGGCCGGACGGGAGTGGTTCTTC
J: TRBJ2-1
V: TRBV5-1
D: .
size: few

CDR3: CASRDSRHSNQPQHF
DNA: TGTGCCAGCAGGGACAGTCGGCATAGCAATCAGCCCCAGCATTTT
J: TRBJ1-5
V: TRBV2
D: .
size: .

CDR3: CASSLAWQKETQYF
DNA: TGTGCCAGCAGCTTAGCGTGGCAAAAAGAGACCCAGTACTTC
J: TRBJ2-5
V: TRBV13
D: .
size: once

CDR3: CASSLEPYNEQFF
DNA: TGCGCCAGCAGCCTTGAGCCCTACAATGAGCAGTTCTTC
J: TRBJ2-1
V: TRBV4-3
D: .
size: .

CDR3: CASSARQELTTGELFF
DNA: TGCGCCAGCAGCGCCAGGCAGGAACTTACCACCGGGGAGCTGTTTTTT
J: TRBJ2-2
V: TRBV5-1
D: .
size: .

CDR3: CASSQAGEWDTEAFF
DNA: TGTGCCAGCAGCCAGGCCGGGGAGTGGGACACTGAAGCTTTCTTT
J: TRBJ1-1
V: TRBV7-8
D: .
size: .

CDR3: CASSLTGPRTGELFF
DNA: TGCGCCAGCAGCTTGACAGGTCCAAGGACCGGGGAGCTGTTTTTT
J: TRBJ2-2
V: TRBV5-1
D: .
size: few

CDR3: CASSRGGEGNTEAFF
DNA: TGTGCCAGTAGCCGAGGGGGGGAGGGCAACACTGAAGCTTTCTTT
J: TRBJ1-1
V: TRBV19
D: .
size: .

CDR3: CASSSESGDTEAFF
DNA: TGTGCCAGCAGCTCCGAATCAGGGGACACTGAAGCTTTCTTT
J: TRBJ1-1
V: TRBV7-9
D: .
size: few

CDR3: CASSRGAAGANVLTF
DNA: TGTGCCAGCAGCCGCGGGGCGGCAGGGGCCAACGTCCTGACTTTC
J: TRBJ2-6
V: TRBV28
D: .
size: few

CDR3: CASSKAGTTEQYF
DNA: TGTGCCAGCAGCAAAGCCGGGACAACCGAGCAGTACTTC
J: TRBJ2-7
V: TRBV9
D: .
size: .

CDR3: CSSSFRQGQSETQYF
DNA: TGTTCCAGCAGCTTCCGACAGGGGCAATCGGAGACCCAGTACTTC
J: TRBJ2-5
V: TRBV7-9
D: TRBD1
size: .

CDR3: CASSLGTENTEAFF
DNA: TGTGCCAGCAGCTTAGGGACAGAGAACACTGAAGCTTTCTTT
J: TRBJ1-1
V: TRBV7-9
D: .
size: .

CDR3: CASRGRAEAFF
DNA: TGTGCCAGCAGAGGGCGGGCTGAAGCTTTCTTT
J: TRBJ1-1
V: TRBV9
D: .
size: .

CDR3: CASSQGRGETQYF
DNA: TGCGCCAGCAGCCAGGGCAGGGGGGAGACCCAGTACTTC
J: TRBJ2-5
V: TRBV4-1
D: TRBD1
size: .

CDR3: CASSLVQGSYEQYF
DNA: TGTGCCAGCAGCTTAGTACAGGGTAGCTACGAGCAGTACTTC
J: TRBJ2-7
V: TRBV11-2
D: .
size: once

CDR3: CATSKAGGKQNEQFF
DNA: TGTGCCACCTCTAAAGCGGGGGGAAAGCAGAATGAGCAGTTCTTC
J: TRBJ2-1
V: TRBV15
D: TRBD2
size: few

CDR3: CASSDSTLGPNYGYTF
DNA: TGTGCCAGCAGTGACTCGACGCTAGGCCCGAACTATGGCTACACCTTC
J: TRBJ1-2
V: TRBV6-4
D: .
size: .

CDR3: CASTGNVGYTF
DNA: TGTGCCAGCACCGGGAATGTGGGCTACACCTTC
J: TRBJ1-2
V: TRBV9
D: .
size: .

CDR3: CASSSLAGSEAFF
DNA: TGTGCCAGCAGCTCCTTGGCAGGTTCGGAAGCTTTCTTT
J: TRBJ1-1
V: TRBV7-7
D: .
size: .

CDR3: CASSPDSRNYEQYF
DNA: TGCGCCAGCAGCCCGGACAGTAGGAACTACGAGCAGTACTTC
J: TRBJ2-7
V: TRBV5-1
D: .
size: few

CDR3: CASSLGAEETQYF
DNA: TGTGCCAGCAGCCTGGGGGCAGAAGAGACCCAGTACTTC
J: TRBJ2-5
V: TRBV13
D: .
size: few

CDR3: CSVETSGGSYNEQFF
DNA: TGCAGCGTTGAGACTAGCGGGGGCTCCTACAATGAGCAGTTCTTC
J: TRBJ2-1
V: TRBV29-1
D: TRBD2
size: .

CDR3: CASSLAAGAGEQYF
DNA: TGTGCCAGCAGCTTAGCGGCGGGGGCCGGGGAGCAGTACTTC
J: TRBJ2-7
V: TRBV11-1
D: .
size: few

CDR3: CASSVAGYGELFF
DNA: TGTGCCAGCAGCGTAGCAGGTTACGGGGAGCTGTTTTTT
J: TRBJ2-2
V: TRBV9
D: .
size: .

CDR3: CASSLAIGQGPYNEQFF
DNA: TGTGCCAGCAGCTTAGCGATCGGACAGGGCCCTTACAATGAGCAGTTCTTC
J: TRBJ2-1
V: TRBV11-3
D: TRBD1
size: .

CDR3: CATSRDLLAGGSPSTDTQYF
DNA: TGTGCCACCAGCAGAGATCTACTAGCGGGGGGATCTCCTAGCACAGATACGCAGTATTTT
J: TRBJ2-3
V: TRBV15
D: TRBD2
size: .

CDR3: CASSFQQNTEAFF
DNA: TGTGCCAGCAGCTTTCAACAGAACACTGAAGCTTTCTTT
J: TRBJ1-1
V: TRBV11-2
D: .
size: .

CDR3: CASSLTRRETQYF
DNA: TGTGCCAGCAGTCTTACTAGGCGGGAGACCCAGTACTTC
J: TRBJ2-5
V: TRBV28
D: .
size: .

CDR3: CASSRNGQGLSEQFF
DNA: TGCGCCAGCAGCCGAAACGGACAGGGTCTGAGCGAGCAGTTCTTC
J: TRBJ2-1
V: TRBV4-1
D: TRBD1
size: .

CDR3: CASSLGTSGGPGELFF
DNA: TGTGCCAGCAGCTTGGGGACTAGCGGGGGGCCCGGGGAGCTGTTTTTT
J: TRBJ2-2
V: TRBV5-4
D: TRBD2
size: few

CDR3: CASSLVGDSAGELFF
DNA: TGCGCCAGCAGCTTGGTAGGGGATTCGGCCGGGGAGCTGTTTTTT
J: TRBJ2-2
V: TRBV5-1
D: .
size: once

CDR3: CASSFSAGELFF
DNA: TGTGCCAGCAGTTTTAGCGCCGGGGAGCTGTTTTTT
J: TRBJ2-2
V: TRBV27
D: .
size: once

CDR3: CASSLEGVRVEKLFF
DNA: TGTGCCAGCAGCTTAGAGGGGGTACGGGTTGAAAAACTGTTTTTT
J: TRBJ1-4
V: TRBV7-9
D: .
size: .

CDR3: CASTEGHSGNTIYF
DNA: TGTGCCAGCACGGAGGGTCACTCTGGAAACACCATATATTTT
J: TRBJ1-3
V: TRBV28
D: .
size: .

CDR3: CASSPNRDRDNEQFF
DNA: TGCGCCAGCAGCCCTAACCGGGACAGGGATAATGAGCAGTTCTTC
J: TRBJ2-1
V: TRBV4-1
D: TRBD1
size: .

CDR3: CASSPAAGNNQPQHF
DNA: TGTGCCAGCAGCCCTGCGGCAGGGAACAATCAGCCCCAGCATTTT
J: TRBJ1-5
V: TRBV7-9
D: .
size: .

CDR3: CASSPRTASGTENYGYTF
DNA: TGTGCCAGCAGCCCCCGGACAGCCTCCGGGACAGAGAACTATGGCTACACCTTC
J: TRBJ1-2
V: TRBV7-2
D: TRBD1
size: .

CDR3: CASSISGGAGADTQYF
DNA: TGTGCCAGCAGCATTAGCGGGGGGGCCGGCGCAGATACGCAGTATTTT
J: TRBJ2-3
V: TRBV7-2
D: TRBD2
size: few

CDR3: CASTLGQRQETQYF
DNA: TGTGCCAGCACCTTGGGACAGCGACAAGAGACCCAGTACTTC
J: TRBJ2-5
V: TRBV28
D: TRBD1
size: .

CDR3: CAWSRESVLEKLFF
DNA: TGTGCCTGGTCCCGGGAATCAGTACTGGAAAAACTGTTTTTT
J: TRBJ1-4
V: TRBV30
D: .
size: .

CDR3: CAISARVSTEAFF
DNA: TGTGCCATCAGCGCACGGGTTTCCACTGAAGCTTTCTTT
J: TRBJ1-1
V: TRBV10-3
D: .
size: .

CDR3: CAISRSGQGNEQYF
DNA: TGTGCCATCAGTCGGTCGGGACAGGGGAACGAGCAGTACTTC
J: TRBJ2-7
V: TRBV10-3
D: TRBD1
size: .

CDR3: CASSRRNRPYAGELFF
DNA: TGTGCCAGCAGCCGCCGGAACAGACCTTACGCCGGGGAGCTGTTTTTT
J: TRBJ2-2
V: TRBV11-2
D: .
size: .

CDR3: CASSSRGRDSPLHF
DNA: TGTGCCAGCAGCTCCAGGGGGCGGGATTCACCCCTCCACTTT
J: TRBJ1-6
V: TRBV5-6
D: TRBD1
size: .

CDR3: CASSLGGLGGYTF
DNA: TGTGCCAGCAGCTTGGGAGGGCTCGGGGGCTACACCTTC
J: TRBJ1-2
V: TRBV5-6
D: .
size: .

CDR3: CASSRAGYEQYF
DNA: TGTGCCAGCAGCCGCGCGGGCTACGAGCAGTACTTC
J: TRBJ2-7
V: TRBV7-9
D: .
size: .